This TCR beta chain was sequenced for a study of T cells in Graves' hyperthyroidism and ophthalmopathy. Amplified TCR beta CDR3 regions came from RNA transcripts. RT-PCR in the first round (using the HTBI primer set) targeted the TCR CDR3. TCRdb reanalysed the multiplex PCR reads using MiXCR and keeps one entry per CDR3 protein. The table shows approximately 400,000 distinct CDR3 sequences, with about 20% occurring only once. This clonotype appeared many times. Its antigen remains unidentified. Germline loops: CDR1 SGHVS, CDR2 FQNEAQ. V lost 1 base and J 3 bases, leaving 12 bases between the germline ends. This CDR3 is 15 amino acids long. Study-wide points: Classification by a 13 V-J model distinguished ophthalmopathy from stable hyperthyroidism. Progression to ophthalmopathy was predicted a median of about 6.6 months early.

Together with thyroid ultrasound, orbital computed tomography, serum thyroxine and TRAb, clinical symptoms were used for diagnoses. The sequencing sample was made of blood. The rearrangement links TRBV7-8 to TRBJ2-5; D gene uncertain. This clonotype was sampled from a woman aged 18-35 years with Graves' hyperthyroidism. CDR3: CASSLGPLGKETQYF. The CDR3 DNA follows: TGTGCCAGCAGCTTAGGGCCCTTAGGGAAAGAGACCCAGTACTTC.